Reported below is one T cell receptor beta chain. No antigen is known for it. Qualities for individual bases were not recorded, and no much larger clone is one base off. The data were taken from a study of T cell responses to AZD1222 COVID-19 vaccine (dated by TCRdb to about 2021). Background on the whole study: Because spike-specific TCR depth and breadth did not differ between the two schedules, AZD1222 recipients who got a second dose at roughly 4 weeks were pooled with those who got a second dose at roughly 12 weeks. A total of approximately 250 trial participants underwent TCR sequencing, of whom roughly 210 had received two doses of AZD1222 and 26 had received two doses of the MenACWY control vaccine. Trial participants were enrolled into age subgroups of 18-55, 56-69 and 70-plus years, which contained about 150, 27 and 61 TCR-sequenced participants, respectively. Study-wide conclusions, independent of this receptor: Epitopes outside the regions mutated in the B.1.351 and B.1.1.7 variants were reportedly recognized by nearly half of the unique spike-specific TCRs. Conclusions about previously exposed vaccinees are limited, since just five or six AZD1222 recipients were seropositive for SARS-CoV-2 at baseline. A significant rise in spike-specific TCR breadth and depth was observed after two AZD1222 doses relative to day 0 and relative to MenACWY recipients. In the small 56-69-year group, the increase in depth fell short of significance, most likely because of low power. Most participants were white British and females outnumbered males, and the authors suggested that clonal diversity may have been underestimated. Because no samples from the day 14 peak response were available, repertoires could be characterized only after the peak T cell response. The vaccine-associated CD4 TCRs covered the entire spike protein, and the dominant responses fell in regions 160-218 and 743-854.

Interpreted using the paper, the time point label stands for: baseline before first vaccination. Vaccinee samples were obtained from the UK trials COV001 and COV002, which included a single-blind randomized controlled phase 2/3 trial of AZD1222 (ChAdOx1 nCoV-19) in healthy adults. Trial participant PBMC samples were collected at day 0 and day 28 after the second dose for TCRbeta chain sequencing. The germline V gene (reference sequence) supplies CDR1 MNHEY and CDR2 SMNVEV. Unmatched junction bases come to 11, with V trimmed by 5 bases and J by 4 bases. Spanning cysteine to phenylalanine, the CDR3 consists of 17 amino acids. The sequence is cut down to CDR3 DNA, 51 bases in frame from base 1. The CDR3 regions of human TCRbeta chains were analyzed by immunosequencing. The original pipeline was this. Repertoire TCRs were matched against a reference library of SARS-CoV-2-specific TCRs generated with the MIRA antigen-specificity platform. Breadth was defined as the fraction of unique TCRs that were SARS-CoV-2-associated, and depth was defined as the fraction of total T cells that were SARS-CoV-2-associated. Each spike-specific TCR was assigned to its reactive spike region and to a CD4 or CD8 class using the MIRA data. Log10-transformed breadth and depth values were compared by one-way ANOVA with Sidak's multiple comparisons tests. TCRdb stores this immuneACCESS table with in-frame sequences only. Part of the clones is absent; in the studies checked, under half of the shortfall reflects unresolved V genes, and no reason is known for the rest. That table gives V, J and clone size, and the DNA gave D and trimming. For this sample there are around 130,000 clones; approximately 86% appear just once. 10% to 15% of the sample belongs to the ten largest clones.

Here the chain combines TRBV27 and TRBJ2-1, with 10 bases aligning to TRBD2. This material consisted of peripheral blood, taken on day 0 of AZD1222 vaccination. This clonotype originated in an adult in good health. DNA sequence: TGTGCCAGCAGTCTCAAAATCGGACTAGCGGCGTACAATGAGCAGTTCTTC. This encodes CASSLKIGLAAYNEQFF.